These T cell receptor beta chains were read from a single sample in a study of Tregs in tolerant kidney transplant recipients. This table comes from immunoSEQ multiplex PCR, and its TCRdb copy is limited to in-frame clones, with some not included. The data show about 77,000 clones, around 98% seen once. The specimen was CD4+ T cells from blood, collected before the transplant. The receptors derive from a human donor who received a combined kidney and bone marrow transplant. CDR3s include the opening cysteine and the closing phenylalanine or tryptophan. The D gene is left open where the match is weak. Clone size, where shown, is once, few, many, or a class for clones that have expanded.

abundance	v_gene	j_gene	d_gene	CDR3aa	CDR3nt
once	TRBV9	TRBJ2-3	TRBD2	CASSATSGLSTDTQYF	TGTGCCAGCAGCGCGACTAGCGGGTTGAGCACAGATACGCAGTATTTT
.	TRBV30	TRBJ2-2	.	CAWSRAGELFF	TGTGCCTGGAGCAGGGCCGGGGAGCTGTTTTTT
.	TRBV15	TRBJ2-1	TRBD2	CATSRESSGVRNEQFF	TGTGCCACCAGCAGAGAATCTAGCGGGGTGAGGAATGAGCAGTTCTTC
.	TRBV9	TRBJ2-7	.	CASSVGVGRGYEQYF	TGTGCCAGCAGCGTAGGGGTTGGCAGGGGCTACGAGCAGTACTTC
.	TRBV25-1	TRBJ2-7	.	CASSAGSSYEQYF	TGTGCCAGCAGTGCAGGTAGCTCCTACGAGCAGTACTTC
.	TRBV5-6	TRBJ2-1	TRBD1	CASSHRTGGHEQFF	TGTGCCAGCAGCCATAGGACAGGGGGCCATGAGCAGTTCTTC
.	TRBV7-9	TRBJ1-2	TRBD1	CASSGWEDRRYGYTF	TGTGCCAGCAGCGGATGGGAGGACAGGCGCTATGGCTACACCTTC
once	TRBV7-2	TRBJ2-7	.	CASSLEGRGSYEQYF	TGTGCCAGCAGCTTAGAAGGGCGGGGCTCCTACGAGCAGTACTTC
.	TRBV2	TRBJ1-4	TRBD1	CASGRDRENEKLFF	TGTGCCAGCGGAAGGGACAGGGAAAATGAAAAACTGTTTTTT
.	TRBV7-2	TRBJ2-5	.	CASSLRGETQYF	TGTGCCAGCAGCTTAAGGGGCGAGACCCAGTACTTC
.	TRBV11-3	TRBJ1-2	.	CASSFTGMGGGYTF	TGTGCCAGCAGCTTCACAGGGATGGGCGGTGGCTACACCTTC
.	TRBV7-2	TRBJ2-2	.	CASSLGQAFTGELFF	TGTGCCAGCAGCTTAGGGCAGGCCTTCACCGGGGAGCTGTTTTTT
once	TRBV4-1	TRBJ1-5	.	CASSQEFRLNQPQHF	TGCGCCAGCAGCCAAGAATTCAGATTGAATCAGCCCCAGCATTTT
.	TRBV6-5	TRBJ1-2	.	CASRKQRNNYDYTF	TGTGCCAGCAGGAAACAACGAAATAATTATGACTACACCTTC
.	TRBV7-2	TRBJ2-3	TRBD1	CASSYQQGPQYF	TGTGCCAGCAGCTACCAACAGGGGCCGCAGTATTTT
.	TRBV30	TRBJ1-2	.	CAWSRGFYGYTF	TGTGCCTGGAGTCGAGGGTTCTACGGCTACACCTTC
once	TRBV28	TRBJ1-2	.	CASSLTLGGGSYGYTF	TGTGCCAGCAGTTTAACATTGGGGGGGGGCAGCTATGGCTACACCTTC
.	TRBV6-6	TRBJ2-7	TRBD1	CASSYRQGARDEQYF	TGTGCCAGCAGTTACAGACAGGGGGCTCGGGACGAGCAGTACTTC
.	TRBV4-1	TRBJ2-2	TRBD1	CASSQDPTTGKTNTGELFF	TGCGCCAGCAGCCAAGATCCCACGACAGGGAAAACCAACACCGGGGAGCTGTTTTTT
.	TRBV25-1	TRBJ1-2	.	CASGRGGANGYTF	TGTGCCAGCGGTAGGGGGGGCGCGAATGGCTACACCTTC
.	TRBV30	TRBJ2-7	TRBD1	CAWSGGPGTGTYEQYF	TGTGCCTGGAGTGGGGGTCCGGGGACAGGGACCTACGAGCAGTACTTC
.	TRBV14	TRBJ2-1	TRBD2	CASSSDTGGGNEQFF	TGTGCCAGCAGCTCAGATACGGGAGGCGGCAATGAGCAGTTCTTC
.	TRBV9	TRBJ2-1	TRBD1	CASSVGQGTYNEQFF	TGTGCCAGCAGCGTTGGACAGGGGACCTACAATGAGCAGTTCTTC
.	TRBV5-8	TRBJ1-1	TRBD1	CASSLRQGAAEAFF	TGTGCCAGCAGTTTGAGGCAGGGGGCGGCTGAAGCTTTCTTT
.	TRBV2	TRBJ1-2	.	CASYEGVLGYTF	TGTGCCAGCTATGAGGGGGTTTTGGGCTACACCTTC